This paragraph covers one T cell receptor beta chain sequence. Antigen specificity is unknown. This entry belongs to a study of human T cells and chemical hapten exposure. Study summary: Diphenylcyclopropenone was applied weekly to patients' scalps across the roughly 24-week study. The study patch tested 0.01% DPC on the upper back and read results at 6 days.

Time point given: pre-sensitization, week 0. Regarding treatment: therapeutic diphenylcyclopropenone sensitization with weekly scalp DPC. At patch-test visits, sampling came before the patch test. The CDR3 has 17 residues. Per the germline V gene, CDR1 is SNHLY and CDR2 is FYNNEI. V lost 0 bases and J lost 3, with 14 bases in between. The study's findings and limits: TCRs whose frequency exceeded 1 in 1000 remained the same following DPC sensitization.

TCRdb analysed the RACE reads with MiXCR anew, one entry per CDR3 protein. The sample contains roughly 110,000 distinct CDR3 sequences, around 12% of which appear only once. This sequence was found in a woman between 45 and 60 years old with alopecia areata. Some clones in this sample may be carry-over from other donors' samples. Source: whole blood, taken in connection with sensitization to the hapten diphenylcyclopropenone (DPC). The chain carries TRBV2 and TRBJ2-2; TRBD2 is a possible D gene (6 bases). CDR3 loop: CASSEALAPSDTGELFF. As DNA, the CDR3 is TGTGCCAGCAGTGAAGCGCTAGCGCCGAGTGACACCGGGGAGCTGTTTTTT. The full variable domain, in which reference TRBV2 and TRBJ2-2 provide the parts outside the CDR3, is EPEVTQTPSHQVTQMGQEVILRCVPISNHLYFYWYRQILGQKVEFLVSFYNNEISEKSEIFDDQFSVERPDGSNFTLKIRSTKLEDSAMYFCASSEALAPSDTGELFFGEGSRLTVL.